Given below is one T cell receptor beta chain in context. Its target is unknown. These data come from a study of shared clonotypes between healthy human individuals. Study-level results: Larger estimated richness was generally seen in naive subsets than in memory subsets.

Profiled with immunoSEQ multiplex PCR; TCRdb holds only in-frame clones, not every one. The table lists approximately 400,000 clones, 96% of them singletons. V was clipped by 2 bases and J by 3 bases, with 7 bases between them. The CDR3 is 13 amino acids. CDR1 is MNHEY, CDR2 SVGAGI, per germline. Sequencing was performed on memory CD8+ T cells sorted from blood. The subset was: CD45RO+ cells pooled with CCR7-negative TemRA cells. The receptor was isolated from a young man in good health. The V call is TRBV6-5, the J call TRBJ2-5; unclear D gene. The CDR3 sequence: CASSYAREETQYF. DNA for the CDR3: TGTGCCAGCAGTTACGCCCGGGAAGAGACCCAGTACTTC.